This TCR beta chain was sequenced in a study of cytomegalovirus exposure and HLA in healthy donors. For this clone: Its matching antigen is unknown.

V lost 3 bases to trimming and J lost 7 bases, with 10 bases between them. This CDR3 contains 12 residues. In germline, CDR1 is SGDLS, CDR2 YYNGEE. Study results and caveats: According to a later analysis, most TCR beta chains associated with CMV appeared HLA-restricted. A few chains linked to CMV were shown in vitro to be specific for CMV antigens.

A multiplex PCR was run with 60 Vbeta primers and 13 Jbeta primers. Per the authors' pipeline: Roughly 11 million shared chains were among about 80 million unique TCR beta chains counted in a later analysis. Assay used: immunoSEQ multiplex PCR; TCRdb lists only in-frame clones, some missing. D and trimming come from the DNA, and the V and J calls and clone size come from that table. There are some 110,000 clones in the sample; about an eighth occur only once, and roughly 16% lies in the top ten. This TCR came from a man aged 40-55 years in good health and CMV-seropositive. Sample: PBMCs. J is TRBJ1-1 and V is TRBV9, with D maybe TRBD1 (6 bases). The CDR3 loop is CASSEGGDEAFF. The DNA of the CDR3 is TGTGCCAGCAGCGAGGGGGGGGATGAAGCTTTCTTT.